Each of the 25 T cell receptor beta chains below was sequenced from the same sample in a study of blood T cell repertoires in COVID-19. TCRdb keeps only in-frame clones here, not all; method: immunoSEQ multiplex PCR. The profile shows about 190,000 clones, roughly 81% of them singletons. Sequences were obtained from peripheral blood. The receptors come from a woman aged 70 to 79 with active or convalescent COVID-19.

V usage is TRBV9 and J usage is TRBJ2-1; 9 nucleotides agree with TRBD2. Trimming removed 4 bases from V and 4 bases from J; junction bases left unmatched: 15. Germline loops: CDR1 SGDLS, CDR2 YYNGEE. The CDR3 totals 18 residues. The CDR3 reads CASSPTFSGREGYNEQFF. The CDR3 DNA is TGTGCCAGCAGCCCCACCTTCTCGGGGCGGGAGGGATACAATGAGCAGTTCTTC. The full variable domain, completed using reference TRBV9 and TRBJ2-1, is DSGVTQTPKHLITATGQRVTLRCSPRSGDLSVYWYQQSLDQGLQFLIQYYNGEERAKGNILERFSAQQFPDLHSELNLSSLELGDSALYFCASSPTFSGREGYNEQFFGPGTRLTVL.

The CDR3 loop reads CASRSAGTGELFF. The CDR3 DNA is TGTGCCAGCAGATCAGCGGGGACCGGGGAGCTGTTTTTT. This chain connects TRBV11-2 to TRBJ2-2, with 7 bases identical to TRBD2. CDR3 length: 13 residues. J lost 5 bases, V lost 6 bases, and 3 bases had no gene match. Germline lookup yields CDR1 SGHAT and CDR2 FQNNGV.

This chain connects TRBV6-1 to TRBJ1-4; D remains ambiguous. CDR1 is MNHNS, CDR2 SASEGT, per germline. This CDR3 has 15 amino acids. V was cut by 2 bases and J by 2 bases, with 9 bases left in between. CDR3: CASSESWATNEKLFF. In nucleotides, the CDR3 is TGTGCCAGCAGTGAAAGTTGGGCGACTAATGAAAAACTGTTTTTT.

This chain connects TRBV29-1 to TRBJ1-1, with TRBD1 matching over 8 bases. The CDR3 runs to 16 residues. The germline V gene has CDR1 SQVTM and CDR2 ANQGSEA. V trimming: 3 bases; J trimming: 0 bases; junction bases outside the gene matches: 9. CDR3 DNA sequence: TGCAGCGTTGATAGCAGGGGGCGCGATTTGAACACTGAAGCTTTCTTT. Its translation: CSVDSRGRDLNTEAFF. The entire variable domain, with the rest obtained from reference TRBV29-1 and TRBJ1-1, is as follows: SAVISQKPSRDICQRGTSLTIQCQVDSQVTMMFWYRQQPGQSLTLIATANQGSEATYESGFVIDKFPISRPNLTFSTLTVSNMSPEDSSIYLCSVDSRGRDLNTEAFFGQGTRLTVV.

V and J are TRBV27 and TRBJ1-3; tentative D call: TRBD1 (5 bases). Germline V CDR1 and CDR2: MNHEY, SMNVEV (reference sequence). The V and J ends lost 0 bases and 1 base respectively, with 13 bases between them. The CDR3 contains 17 residues. The CDR3 coding sequence is TGTGCCAGCAGTTTATCGGGGCGTTCCGTATCTGGAAACACCATATATTTT. Residues: CASSLSGRSVSGNTIYF.

The chain employs TRBV2 and TRBJ2-6; tentative D call: TRBD2 (5 bases). The V end was cut by 8 bases, the J end by 1 base, with 18 bases between. This CDR3 has 17 residues. CDR1 SNHLY and CDR2 FYNNEI come from the germline V gene. Here the CDR3 DNA reads TGTGCCAGCGAGCGGAGCGCACCATTTTCTGGGGCCAACGTCCTGACTTTC. It is translated as CASERSAPFSGANVLTF.

This rearrangement joins TRBV9 to TRBJ1-1; 10 bases line up with TRBD1. Trimming removed 2 bases from V and 1 base from J; junction bases left unmatched: 8. The CDR3 is made up of 17 amino acids. Germline values: CDR1 SGDLS, CDR2 YYNGEE. CDR3 residues: CASSVEARQGANTEAFF. In DNA form, the CDR3 reads TGTGCCAGCAGCGTTGAGGCCCGACAGGGGGCGAACACTGAAGCTTTCTTT. The whole variable domain, filled in from reference TRBV9 and TRBJ1-1, reads DSGVTQTPKHLITATGQRVTLRCSPRSGDLSVYWYQQSLDQGLQFLIQYYNGEERAKGNILERFSAQQFPDLHSELNLSSLELGDSALYFCASSVEARQGANTEAFFGQGTRLTVV.

This sequence joins TRBV3-1 (or the pseudogene TRBV3-2) and TRBJ2-1; D call uncertain. V was shortened by 0 bases and J by 3 bases, with 6 bases between the two germline ends. Germline CDR1 reads LGHDT; CDR2 reads YNNKEL (reference sequence). This CDR3 is 14 amino acids long. DNA for the CDR3: TGTGCCAGCAGCCAAGACTTAATCTACAATGAGCAGTTCTTC. Encoded protein: CASSQDLIYNEQFF.

This clone was recorded only once. This chain joins TRBV6-5 and TRBJ2-2; the D is unclear. From germline, CDR1 is MNHEY and CDR2 SVGAGI. Trimming left V 7 bases short and J 6 bases short, with 9 bases between. The length of the CDR3 is 12 residues. CDR3 bases: TGTGCCAGCAACCTATATTCCGGGGAGCTGTTTTTT. It encodes CASNLYSGELFF.

The rearrangement uses TRBV19 and TRBJ2-2; 8 bases map to TRBD2. The CDR3 covers 17 residues. Trimming cost V 0 bases and J 5 bases; bases outside gene matches: 8. The germline V gene has CDR1 LNHDA and CDR2 SQIVND (reference sequence). This chain's CDR3 is CASSIDILAEGTGELFF. The CDR3 DNA follows: TGTGCCAGTAGTATAGATATACTAGCGGAGGGTACCGGGGAGCTGTTTTTT. The whole variable domain, filled in from reference TRBV19 and TRBJ2-2, reads DGGITQSPKYLFRKEGQNVTLSCEQNLNHDAMYWYRQDPGQGLRLIYYSQIVNDFQKGDIAEGYSVSREKKESFPLTVTSAQKNPTAFYLCASSIDILAEGTGELFFGEGSRLTVL.

The chain has TRBV29-1 and TRBJ2-1; TRBD1 is a possible D gene (6 bases). Trimming cost V 5 bases and J 6 bases, with 14 bases left between them. The CDR3 is 13 amino acids. In germline, CDR1 is SQVTM, CDR2 ANQGSEA. As DNA, the CDR3 is TGCAGCGTTCGTGGGGGCTGGGGCAATGAGCAGTTCTTC. Encoded protein: CSVRGGWGNEQFF.

The V call is TRBV3-1 (or the pseudogene TRBV3-2), the J call TRBJ2-3; 11 bases agree with TRBD2. This CDR3 comprises 16 residues. V lost 4 bases to trimming and J lost 2 bases; unmatched junction nucleotides: 5. Germline loops: CDR1 LGHDT, CDR2 YNNKEL (reference sequence). The CDR3 region is CASSPGLAGITDTQYF. Here the CDR3 DNA reads TGTGCCAGCAGCCCCGGACTAGCGGGTATCACAGATACGCAGTATTTT.

This chain links TRBV13 with TRBJ2-1, with a weak D call TRBD2 (5 bases). Trimming took off 1 base at V and 8 bases at J, with 15 bases between the two ends. Germline CDR1 reads PRHDT; CDR2 reads FYEKMQ (reference sequence). The CDR3 consists of 15 residues. CDR3 coding DNA: TGTGCCAGCAGCTTAGCTCTCCTAGCTCCGGATGAGCAGTTCTTC. It codes for CASSLALLAPDEQFF.

This chain uses TRBV12-5 with TRBJ2-1; 9 nucleotides agree with TRBD2. The trim removed 6 bases at V and 8 bases at J, leaving 11 bases unmatched. The germline V gene has CDR1 LGHNT and CDR2 FRNRAP. The CDR3 is 15 residues long. CDR3 in amino acids: CASGPRLAGYHEQFF. DNA for the CDR3: TGTGCTAGTGGCCCCCGGCTAGCGGGATATCATGAGCAGTTCTTC.

The chain employs TRBV10-1 and TRBJ1-1; D is unresolved. V was trimmed by 0 bases and J by 5 bases, leaving 13 bases between them. CDR3 length equals 15 residues. Germline CDR1 WNHNN, CDR2 SYGVQD (reference sequence). CDR3 in DNA: TGCGCCAGCAGTGAGTCTCGTAACGGGAGGACTGAAGCTTTCTTT. Protein sequence: CASSESRNGRTEAFF.

The chain joins TRBV28 to TRBJ1-5, with a weak D call TRBD1 (5 bases). The CDR3 covers 16 residues. From germline, CDR1 is MDHEN and CDR2 SYDVKM. V was clipped by 2 bases and J by 7 bases, with 18 bases between them. CDR3 nucleotide sequence: TGTGCCAGCAGTTTACCCCCCAGCCCAGGGCACCAGCCCCAGCATTTT. Its translation: CASSLPPSPGHQPQHF.

This chain joins TRBV5-6 and TRBJ2-3, with 7 bases aligning to TRBD2. CDR1 SGHDT and CDR2 YYEEEE come from the germline V gene. The CDR3 runs to 16 residues. After removal of 3 bases from V and 5 bases from J, the junction contained 12 bases not matched to a gene. The CDR3 region is CASSSSRDYLEDTQYF. The CDR3 DNA is TGTGCCAGCAGCTCGAGCCGGGACTATCTGGAAGATACGCAGTATTTT.

The V call is TRBV6-5, the J call TRBJ2-5, with D unclear. CDR3 length: 11 residues. Germline V gives CDR1 MNHEY, CDR2 SVGAGI. V shed 4 bases and J shed 3 bases, with 3 bases lying between them. The CDR3 here is CASSSKETQYF. CDR3 coding DNA: TGTGCCAGCAGTTCCAAAGAGACCCAGTACTTC.

This clone was recorded a few times. The V gene is TRBV7-6, the J gene TRBJ1-3; possibly TRBD1 for D (6 bases). The V and J ends lost 4 bases and 4 bases respectively, with 14 bases between them. The CDR3 loop spans 15 amino acids. The germline gives CDR1 SGHVS, CDR2 FNYEAQ. The CDR3 sequence: CASSSARGPGNTIYF. In nucleotides, the CDR3 is TGTGCCAGCAGCTCCGCCAGGGGCCCGGGAAACACCATATATTTT.

To note about this clone: One end of the junction is discordant with germline, which a read error may explain. The chain uses TRBV7-9 and TRBJ2-1; the match to TRBD2 covers 10 bases. This CDR3 is 14 amino acids long. From germline, CDR1 is SEHNR and CDR2 FQNEAQ (reference sequence). CDR3 nucleotide sequence: TGTGCCAGCAGCTTAGATGGTAGCGGGAGGTCCGGGGTCTTC. The encoded protein is CASSLDGSGRSGVF.

The chain employs TRBV6-5 and TRBJ2-7; D unresolved. This CDR3 has 11 residues. Germline V gene data show CDR1 as MNHEY and CDR2 as SVGAGI. Trimming removed 6 bases at V and 3 bases at J, with 6 bases between. CDR3: CASRGDYEQYF. The CDR3 nucleotides are TGTGCCAGCAGGGGCGACTACGAGCAGTACTTC.

This chain links TRBV2 with TRBJ2-5; 8 bases fit TRBD1. Germline V gene lookup returns CDR1 SNHLY and CDR2 FYNNEI. The CDR3 has 15 amino acids. V dropped 6 bases and J dropped 2; count of bases not matched to a gene: 8. The CDR3: CASRATGVPQETQYF. Written as DNA, the CDR3 is TGTGCCAGCAGGGCGACAGGGGTCCCACAAGAGACCCAGTACTTC. Looking up the rest from reference TRBV2 and TRBJ2-5 gives the full variable domain: EPEVTQTPSHQVTQMGQEVILRCVPISNHLYFYWYRQILGQKVEFLVSFYNNEISEKSEIFDDQFSVERPDGSNFTLKIRSTKLEDSAMYFCASRATGVPQETQYFGPGTRLLVL.

The genes are TRBV6-5 and TRBJ2-5, with 10 bases identical to TRBD2. V dropped 6 bases and J dropped 4; count of bases not matched to a gene: 8. From germline, CDR1 is MNHEY and CDR2 SVGAGI. The CDR3 has 15 residues. CDR3 in amino acids: CASSSGTSVTETQYF. In nucleotides, the CDR3 is TGTGCCAGCAGCAGCGGGACTAGCGTAACAGAGACCCAGTACTTC.

The chain uses TRBV19 and TRBJ1-2; 10 nucleotides line up with TRBD1. The CDR3 consists of 18 residues. The germline V gene has CDR1 LNHDA and CDR2 SQIVND (reference sequence). V gave up 4 bases and J gave up 2 bases; unmatched junction bases: 13. CDR3 region: CASSTAPGQGISNYGYTF. The CDR3 DNA is TGTGCCAGTAGTACTGCACCGGGACAGGGGATTTCGAACTATGGCTACACCTTC.

The chain is built from TRBV24-1 and TRBJ2-3; 7 bases fit TRBD2. The V segment lost 1 base and the J segment 0 bases; nucleotides outside the gene matches: 12. This CDR3 region has 19 residues. Germline CDR1 KGHDR, CDR2 SFDVKD. CDR3 coding DNA: TGTGCCACCAGTGATTTAACCGGGACTACACCCTCTAGCACAGATACGCAGTATTTT. Translating it yields CATSDLTGTTPSSTDTQYF.